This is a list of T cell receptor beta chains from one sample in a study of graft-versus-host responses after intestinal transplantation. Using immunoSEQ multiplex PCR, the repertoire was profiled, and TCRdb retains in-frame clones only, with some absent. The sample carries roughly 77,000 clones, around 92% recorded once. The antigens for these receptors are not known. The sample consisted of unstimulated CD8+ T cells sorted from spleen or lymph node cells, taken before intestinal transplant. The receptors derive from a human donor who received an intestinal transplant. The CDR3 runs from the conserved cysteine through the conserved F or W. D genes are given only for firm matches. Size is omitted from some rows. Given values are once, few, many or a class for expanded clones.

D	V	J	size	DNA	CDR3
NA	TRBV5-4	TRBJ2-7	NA	TGTGCCAGCAGCTTGGTAATCAGGGATGACAGCTCCTACGAGCAGTACTTC	CASSLVIRDDSSYEQYF
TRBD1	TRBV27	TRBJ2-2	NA	TGTGCCACTTACCGAACAGGGGGGACGAACACCGGGGAGCTGTTTTTT	CATYRTGGTNTGELFF
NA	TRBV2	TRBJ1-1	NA	TGTGCCAGCACGGAGGGAACGGGCACTGAAGCTTTCTTT	CASTEGTGTEAFF
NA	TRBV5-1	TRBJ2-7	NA	TGCGCCAGCAGTGAGGGAGACACAGGGTTGTACGAGCAGTACTTC	CASSEGDTGLYEQYF
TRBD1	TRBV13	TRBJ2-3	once	TGTGCCAGCAGCTCAGGGGGCTCCACAGATACGCAGTATTTT	CASSSGGSTDTQYF
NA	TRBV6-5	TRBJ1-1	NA	TGTGCCAGCAGTTACTCGTGGGCGGACTATATGGGTGAAGCTTTCTTT	CASSYSWADYMGEAFF
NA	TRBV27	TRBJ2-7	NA	TGTGCCAGCAGTCAAAGGGGCTTAAGTTCCTACGAGCAGTACTTC	CASSQRGLSSYEQYF
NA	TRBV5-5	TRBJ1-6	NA	TGTGCCAGCAGCTTCGGTGTTCAGGGAACCAATTCACCCCTCCACTTT	CASSFGVQGTNSPLHF
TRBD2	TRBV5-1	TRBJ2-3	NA	TGCGCCAGCAGCTTGTCCCCTAGCGGGGGAGATACGCAGTATTTT	CASSLSPSGGDTQYF
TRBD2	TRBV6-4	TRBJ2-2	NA	TGTGCCAGCAGTGGGACTAGCGGGAGCACCGGGGAGCTGTTTTTT	CASSGTSGSTGELFF
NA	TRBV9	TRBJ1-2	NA	TGTGCCAGCAGAGGGGGAAATCAGAACTACTATGGCTACACCTTC	CASRGGNQNYYGYTF
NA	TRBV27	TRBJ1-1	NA	TGTGCCAGCAGTCCAGCCCAGGGCACTGAAGCTTTCTTT	CASSPAQGTEAFF
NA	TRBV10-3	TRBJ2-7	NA	TGTGCCATCAGTGGGGGAGGGGGACAGGCCTACGAGCAGTACTTC	CAISGGGGQAYEQYF
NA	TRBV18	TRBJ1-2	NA	TGTGCCAGCTCACCCTCTCAACTCAACTATGGCTACACCTTC	CASSPSQLNYGYTF
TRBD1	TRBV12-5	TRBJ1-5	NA	TGTGCTAGTGGTTGGGAACAGGGGCATAGCAATCAGCCCCAGCATTTT	CASGWEQGHSNQPQHF
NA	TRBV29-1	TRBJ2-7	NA	TGCAGCGGTAGACAGGACTACGAGCAGTACTTC	CSGRQDYEQYF
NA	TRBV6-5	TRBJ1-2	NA	TGTGCCAGCAGTCTATCCCCCCGTAGCTATGGCTACACCTTC	CASSLSPRSYGYTF
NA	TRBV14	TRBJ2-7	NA	TGTGCCAGCAGCCTGGCCGGGACTGGGAACTACGAGCAGTACTTC	CASSLAGTGNYEQYF
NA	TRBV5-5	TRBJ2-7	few	TGTGCCAGCAGCTTGGGCGGGGTCTACGAGCAGTACTTC	CASSLGGVYEQYF
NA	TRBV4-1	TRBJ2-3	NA	TGCGCCAGCAGCCAAGTGCAGGGCACAGATACGCAGTATTTT	CASSQVQGTDTQYF